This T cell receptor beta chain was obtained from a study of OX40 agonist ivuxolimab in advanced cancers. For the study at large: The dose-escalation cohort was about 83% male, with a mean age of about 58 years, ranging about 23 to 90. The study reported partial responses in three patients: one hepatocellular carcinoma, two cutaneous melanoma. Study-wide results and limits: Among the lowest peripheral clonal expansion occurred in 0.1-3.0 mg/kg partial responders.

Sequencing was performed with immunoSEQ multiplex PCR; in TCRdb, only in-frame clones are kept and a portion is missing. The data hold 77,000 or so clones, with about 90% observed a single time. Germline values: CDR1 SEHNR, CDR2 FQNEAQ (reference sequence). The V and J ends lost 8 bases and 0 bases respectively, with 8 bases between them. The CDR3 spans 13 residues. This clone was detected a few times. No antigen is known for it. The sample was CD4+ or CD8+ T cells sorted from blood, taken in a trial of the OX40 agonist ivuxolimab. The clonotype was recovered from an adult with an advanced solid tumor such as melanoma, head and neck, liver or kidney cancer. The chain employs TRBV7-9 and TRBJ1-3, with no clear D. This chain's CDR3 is CASLTASGNTIYF. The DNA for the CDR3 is TGTGCCAGCCTCACTGCCTCTGGAAACACCATATATTTT.